These T cell receptor beta chains were read from a single sample in a study of beta chain features in type 1 diabetes. Sequenced by immunoSEQ multiplex PCR; TCRdb stores in-frame clones only, minus some. This table holds about 660,000 clones, around an eighth found once. Sequencing was performed on naive CD4+ T cells from blood. These receptors came from a man in his late teens or twenties with type 1 diabetes. CDR3s include the opening cysteine and the closing phenylalanine or tryptophan. Each record gives: V gene, CDR3 protein.

v_gene: TRBV7-9
CDR3aa: CASSSGLWGSPLHF

v_gene: TRBV23-1
CDR3aa: CASHKKVLPSSYNEQFF

v_gene: TRBV15
CDR3aa: CATSSHPTGLGTEAFF

v_gene: TRBV9
CDR3aa: CASSLGQSSGYTF

v_gene: TRBV6-5
CDR3aa: CASSYSTGLANSPLHF

v_gene: TRBV4-2
CDR3aa: CASSQTSITGELFF

v_gene: TRBV5-1
CDR3aa: CASSLVPGAQRNEQFF

v_gene: TRBV18
CDR3aa: CASSPSGGGHGDTQYF

v_gene: TRBV9
CDR3aa: CASSVSFNTEAFF

v_gene: TRBV30
CDR3aa: CAWSGGGNTEAFF

v_gene: TRBV9
CDR3aa: CASSVQGRNTEAFF